One sample yielded the 6 T cell receptor beta chains listed below, sequenced in a study of blood T cell repertoires in COVID-19. The protocol was immunoSEQ multiplex PCR, while the TCRdb copy is restricted to in-frame clones and leaves out a portion. The repertoire holds a few hundred thousand clones, around 90% seen once, with less than 10% in the top ten. The sample comprised peripheral blood. The receptors shown here come from a man in his late teens or twenties with active or convalescent COVID-19.

This clone was recorded a few times. This chain links TRBV9 with TRBJ1-6; TRBD1 aligns across 12 bases. The CDR3 sequence is 17 residues long. Germline assignment: CDR1 SGDLS and CDR2 YYNGEE. The J segment lost 6 bases and the V segment lost 4 bases, leaving 8 bases of the junction unmatched. CDR3 nucleotide sequence: TGTGCCAGCAGCCCGCGGGGACAGGGGGCCCCTAATTCACCCCTCCACTTT. Amino acids: CASSPRGQGAPNSPLHF.

The chain employs TRBV3-1 (or the pseudogene TRBV3-2) and TRBJ1-2; TRBD1 matches 9 bases. Per germline, CDR1 LGHDT and CDR2 YNNKEL (reference sequence). Trimming took 1 base from V and 7 from J; bases not matched to a gene: 10. The CDR3 loop spans 16 amino acids. The CDR3 DNA reads TGTGCCAGCAGCCAAGGTACGGGACAGGGATTGCGTGGCTACACCTTC. Its translation is CASSQGTGQGLRGYTF.

This chain links TRBV7-2 with TRBJ1-6; D remains ambiguous. The CDR3 has 15 residues. Germline loops: CDR1 SGHTA, CDR2 FQGNSA. The V gene lost 1 base and the J gene lost 3 bases, with 7 bases spanning the gap. The CDR3 sequence: CASSLVQDYNSPLHF. CDR3 bases: TGTGCCAGCAGCTTAGTCCAGGACTATAATTCACCCCTCCACTTT.

The gene calls are TRBV7-9 and TRBJ2-7, with D unclear. This CDR3 region has 17 residues. The V end was cut by 5 bases, the J end by 2 bases, with 22 bases between. From germline, CDR1 is SEHNR and CDR2 FQNEAQ (reference sequence). The CDR3 loop reads CASSTIPARFNTYEQYF. CDR3 DNA sequence: TGTGCCAGCAGCACTATTCCAGCGAGATTTAATACCTACGAGCAGTACTTC. The complete variable domain, with remaining parts taken from reference TRBV7-9 and TRBJ2-7, reads DTGVSQNPRHKITKRGQNVTFRCDPISEHNRLYWYRQTLGQGPEFLTYFQNEAQLEKSRLLSDRFSAERPKGSFSTLEIQRTEQGDSAMYLCASSTIPARFNTYEQYFGPGTRLTVT.

The chain recombines TRBV4-1 with TRBJ2-2; 8 bases match TRBD1. The CDR3 sequence is 15 residues long. Germline V gives CDR1 MGHRA, CDR2 YSYEKL. V lost 4 bases and J lost 7; bases outside the gene matches: 8. CDR3: CASSLTTGDIGELFF. Written as DNA, the CDR3 is TGCGCCAGCAGCCTAACGACAGGGGATATCGGGGAGCTGTTTTTT.

This clone came up a few times. The chain is built from TRBV19 and TRBJ1-2; 7 bases fit TRBD1. V lost 0 bases to trimming and J lost 6 bases; unmatched junction nucleotides: 28. This CDR3 contains 22 residues. From germline, CDR1 is LNHDA and CDR2 SQIVND (reference sequence). In DNA form, the CDR3 reads TGTGCCAGTAGTATAGATATCAGGCCGGTGGCTCCGGGACAGCGAATATGGGATGGCTACACCTTC. It is translated as CASSIDIRPVAPGQRIWDGYTF.